The 17 T cell receptor beta chains reported below all come from one sample, sequenced in a study of regulatory T cells in long-lasting Graves disease. The time point here: persistent/refractory GD, antithyroid drugs over 5 years with positive TRAb. Following extraction of RNA from PBMCs, that RNA was used to make the TCR library. In building TCR beta libraries, iRepertoire HTBI primers were used together with Arm-PCR of CDR3 regions. TCRdb fed the multiplex PCR reads into MiXCR, producing one record per CDR3 protein. The sample has 650,000 to 700,000 distinct CDR3 sequences, approximately 31% seen once. Sequenced here: peripheral blood mononuclear cells (PBMCs), sampled when the disease was refractory, from a patient treated with antithyroid drugs. Receptors originate from a female donor with Graves disease.

The rearrangement links TRBV12-3 or TRBV12-4 to TRBJ1-6, with 7 bases that match TRBD1. The junction had 7 bases not matched to a gene; V was cut back by 2 bases and J by 6 bases. The length of the CDR3 is 16 residues. The CDR3 reads CASSLKGDSRNSPLHF. DNA for the CDR3: TGTGCCAGCAGTTTAAAAGGGGACAGTCGTAATTCACCCCTCCACTTT.

This clonotype was recorded only once. V is TRBV29-1 and J is TRBJ1-2, with 10 bases fitting TRBD1. The germline V gene encodes CDR1 SQVTM and CDR2 ANQGSEA. Germline trimming cut 0 bases from V and 3 bases from J; bases unmatched to any gene: 4. The CDR3 has 15 residues. The CDR3 protein is CSVEDGDRGDYGYTF. The CDR3, as DNA: TGCAGCGTTGAAGATGGGGACAGGGGCGACTATGGCTACACCTTC. Combining the CDR3 with reference TRBV29-1 and TRBJ1-2 gives the whole variable domain SAVISQKPSRDICQRGTSLTIQCQVDSQVTMMFWYRQQPGQSLTLIATANQGSEATYESGFVIDKFPISRPNLTFSTLTVSNMSPEDSSIYLCSVEDGDRGDYGYTFGSGTRLTVV.

This clonotype came up a few times. The V call is TRBV10-3, the J call TRBJ2-4, with D possibly TRBD1 on 5 matching bases. The V end was cut by 0 bases, the J end by 11 bases, with 8 bases between. CDR3 length equals 12 residues. The germline gives CDR1 ENHRY, CDR2 SYGVKD. The CDR3 coding sequence is TGTGCCATCAGTGAGTCGACAGTTGTTCAGTACTTC. The encoded protein is CAISESTVVQYF.

This clonotype was counted only a few times. V gene TRBV6-1 combines with J gene TRBJ1-2; 10 bases agree with TRBD1. The CDR3 extends over 14 amino acids. From germline, CDR1 is MNHNS and CDR2 SASEGT. V gave up 6 bases and J gave up 6 bases; unmatched junction bases: 7. Here the CDR3 reads CASRGTGEENGYTF. The DNA of the CDR3 is TGTGCCAGCAGAGGGACAGGGGAGGAAAATGGCTACACCTTC.

This clonotype was counted between two and nine times. This rearrangement joins TRBV10-3 to TRBJ2-7, with 16 nucleotides matching TRBD2. The germline V gene has CDR1 ENHRY and CDR2 SYGVKD. V lost 6 bases to trimming and J lost 4 bases; unmatched junction nucleotides: 6. This CDR3 comprises 16 residues. The CDR3 loop is CAIRAGLAGGPYEQYF. The CDR3 bases are TGTGCCATCAGGGCGGGACTAGCGGGAGGGCCTTACGAGCAGTACTTC.

This clonotype turned up a few times. The genes are TRBV28 and TRBJ1-2; D not certain. V gave up 4 bases and J gave up 8 bases, with 11 bases separating them. Per germline, CDR1 MDHEN and CDR2 SYDVKM. This CDR3 has 12 residues. The CDR3 DNA is TGTGCCAGCAGTTCCGGGGAGGGAGGCTACACCTTC. This codes for CASSSGEGGYTF.

The V call is TRBV12-3 or TRBV12-4, the J call TRBJ1-1; TRBD1 aligns across 8 bases. Germline trimming cut 0 bases from V and 5 bases from J; bases unmatched to any gene: 2. The CDR3 totals 14 residues. The CDR3: CASSLAQGATEAFF. The CDR3 DNA follows: TGTGCCAGCAGTTTAGCGCAGGGGGCTACTGAAGCTTTCTTT.

This clonotype showed up many times. This chain links TRBV20-1 with TRBJ2-5, with D perhaps TRBD1 or TRBD2 (5 bases each). Germline CDR1 reads DFQATT; CDR2 reads SNEGSKA (reference sequence). V was clipped by 5 bases and J by 4 bases, with 17 bases between them. There are 14 residues in the CDR3. The CDR3: CSAPVGGGRETQYF. In DNA, the CDR3 is TGCAGTGCTCCGGTTGGTGGGGGTCGAGAGACCCAGTACTTC.

This clonotype came up many times. The V gene is TRBV12-5, the J gene TRBJ2-4; 14 nucleotides align to TRBD2. CDR3 size: 17 residues. The germline gives CDR1 LGHNT, CDR2 FRNRAP. V lost 0 bases to trimming and J lost 10 bases; unmatched junction nucleotides: 8. DNA of the CDR3: TGTGCTAGTGGTTTGGTAGTGACTAGCGGGAGGGCTTTGATTCAGTACTTC. It is translated as CASGLVVTSGRALIQYF.

The rearrangement joins TRBV6-9 to TRBJ2-7; D unresolved. Deletions cut 1 base from V and 5 bases from J, with 18 bases between. This CDR3 spans 16 amino acids. The germline V gene has CDR1 MNHGY and CDR2 SVAAGI. In nucleotides, the CDR3 is TGTGCCAGCAGTTATTACGGTGGCATATACGTCGACGAGCAGTACTTC. This sequence encodes CASSYYGGIYVDEQYF.

This chain's CDR3 is CSASLKFRGTEAFF. The CDR3 DNA reads as TGCAGTGCTAGCCTTAAATTCCGGGGAACTGAAGCTTTCTTT. This rearrangement joins TRBV20-1 to TRBJ1-1; no clear D. The CDR3 has 14 amino acids. CDR1 is DFQATT, CDR2 SNEGSKA, per germline (reference sequence). V was pared by 3 bases and J by 5 bases, with 16 bases between.

V is TRBV5-4 and J is TRBJ2-7, with TRBD2 as a possible D gene (5 bases). Germline loops: CDR1 SGHNT, CDR2 YYREEE (reference sequence). Trimming took 4 bases from V and 5 from J, leaving 13 bases between them. CDR3 size: 13 residues. The CDR3 loop reads CASSRGGFDEQYF. In nucleotides, the CDR3 is TGTGCCAGCAGCCGGGGTGGATTCGACGAGCAGTACTTC.

The chain links TRBV5-1 to TRBJ2-5; 8 positions agree with TRBD2. The CDR3 is made up of 15 amino acids. Germline trimming cut 4 bases from V and 2 bases from J; bases unmatched to any gene: 7. Germline lookup yields CDR1 SGHRS and CDR2 YFSETQ. The CDR3 sequence is CASSPSGSTQETQYF. The CDR3 DNA is TGCGCCAGCAGCCCCAGCGGGAGCACACAAGAGACCCAGTACTTC.

This clonotype was recorded many times. The chain combines TRBV28 with TRBJ1-2; D is unclear. Germline CDR1 and CDR2: MDHEN and SYDVKM. The CDR3 extends over 15 amino acids. Trimming stripped 3 bases from V and 3 bases from J, with 14 bases between. The CDR3 sequence is CASSFSVRPDYGYTF. CDR3 bases: TGTGCCAGCAGTTTCAGTGTAAGGCCGGACTATGGCTACACCTTC.

In this sample, this clonotype turned up once. The chain uses TRBV7-7 and TRBJ2-5; D may be TRBD2 (6 bases). V was shortened by 5 bases and J by 4 bases, with 11 bases between the two germline ends. Germline CDR1 SSHAT, CDR2 FNYEAQ (reference sequence). The CDR3 has 13 amino acids. CDR3 residues: CASSRLGSETQYF. CDR3 nucleotides: TGTGCCAGCAGCCGACTAGGGTCAGAGACCCAGTACTTC.

This chain joins TRBV5-1 and TRBJ2-1, with 7 bases that match TRBD2. CDR1 and CDR2 (germline): SGHRS, YFSETQ. V lost 0 bases and J lost 7; bases outside the gene matches: 7. The CDR3 loop spans 15 amino acids. Here the CDR3 DNA reads TGCGCCAGCAGCTTGGTGATGGGAGGGCCGAATGAGCAGTTCTTC. It is translated as CASSLVMGGPNEQFF.

The chain employs TRBV6-5 and TRBJ1-3, with D possibly being TRBD1 (6 bases). Between the trimmed V and J ends, which lost 2 bases and 10 bases, there was a span of 15 bases. The CDR3 loop spans 14 amino acids. In germline, CDR1 is MNHEY, CDR2 SVGAGI. Here the CDR3 reads CASSYDRQVKTIYF. CDR3 in DNA: TGTGCCAGCAGTTACGACCGACAGGTTAAAACCATATATTTT.